This T cell receptor (beta chain) was documented in a study of blood T cell repertoires in COVID-19. Profiling relied on immunoSEQ multiplex PCR, and the TCRdb table lists in-frame clones only, not all of them. The data hold 300,000 to 400,000 clones, with roughly 90% observed a single time. V lost 4 bases and J lost 4; bases outside the gene matches: 14. The CDR3 spans 16 residues. The germline V gene encodes CDR1 SGHDT and CDR2 YYEEEE. The rearrangement joins TRBV5-6 to TRBJ2-7; 7 positions agree with TRBD1. What was sequenced was peripheral blood. This sequence originates from a woman between 65 and 79 years old with COVID-19, enrolled during active disease. CDR3 sequence: CASSDNRGPTWYEQYF. The CDR3 DNA reads TGTGCCAGCAGCGATAACAGGGGACCGACCTGGTACGAGCAGTACTTC.